The 21 T cell receptor beta chains reported below all come from one sample, sequenced in a study of graft-versus-host responses after intestinal transplantation. These receptors have no known antigen. Here immunoSEQ multiplex PCR was the method, and the copy in TCRdb shows in-frame clones only, minus some. In the table there are some 90,000 clones, around 90% of which are singletons. The specimen comprised unstimulated CD8+ T cells sorted from spleen or lymph node cells, sampled before transplant. All receptors derive from a human donor who was the organ donor for an intestinal transplant.

The chain carries TRBV18 and TRBJ2-7; TRBD2 matches 8 bases. This CDR3 has 14 residues. Germline V CDR1 and CDR2: KGHSH, LQKENI. The V gene end was trimmed by 2 bases and the J gene end by 4 bases; junction bases not matched to a gene: 4. The CDR3 protein is CASSPTGGNYEQYF. The CDR3 DNA sequence: TGTGCCAGCTCACCAACGGGGGGGAATTACGAGCAGTACTTC.

This chain joins TRBV27 and TRBJ1-5, with TRBD1 identical over 8 bases. CDR1 MNHEY and CDR2 SMNVEV come from the germline V gene (reference sequence). The CDR3 is 15 residues long. Trimming at V came to 5 bases and at J to 4 bases, leaving 7 bases not matched to a gene. The CDR3 spells CASSPGTGGNQPQHF. In DNA form, the CDR3 reads TGTGCCAGCAGTCCCGGGACAGGTGGGAATCAGCCCCAGCATTTT.

This chain joins TRBV7-6 and TRBJ2-5, with TRBD2 matching over 7 bases. The CDR3 has 17 residues. Germline V gives CDR1 SGHVS, CDR2 FNYEAQ. The junction had 14 bases not matched to a gene; V was cut back by 5 bases and J by 2 bases. CDR3 nucleotide sequence: TGTGCCAGCAGCCTTACTAGACTTAGCGGGTTACAAGAGACCCAGTACTTC. Translating it yields CASSLTRLSGLQETQYF.

The genes are TRBV27 and TRBJ2-3; 10 bases line up with TRBD1. CDR3 length: 17 amino acids. Germline trimming cut 3 bases from V and 2 bases from J; bases unmatched to any gene: 8. In germline, CDR1 is MNHEY, CDR2 SMNVEV (reference sequence). Here the CDR3 reads CASSLAWRQGATDTQYF. In DNA form, the CDR3 reads TGTGCCAGCAGTTTGGCGTGGAGACAGGGGGCCACAGATACGCAGTATTTT.

The CDR3 is CASSFGGTTEAFF. CDR3 in DNA: TGTGCCAGCAGTTTCGGGGGGACCACTGAAGCTTTCTTT. This chain joins TRBV27 and TRBJ1-1; D may be TRBD1 (5 bases). The CDR3 runs to 13 residues. Trimming left V 3 bases short and J 4 bases short, with 9 bases between. The germline CDR1 and CDR2 sequences are MNHEY and SMNVEV (reference sequence).

The chain combines TRBV19 with TRBJ2-2; tentative D call: TRBD2 (6 bases). Germline loops: CDR1 LNHDA, CDR2 SQIVND (reference sequence). The CDR3 sequence is 13 residues long. V was cut by 1 base and J by 7 bases, with 7 bases left in between. CDR3: CASSIGGVGELFF. For the CDR3, the DNA is TGTGCCAGTAGTATAGGGGGGGTCGGGGAGCTGTTTTTT.

The V call is TRBV2, the J call TRBJ1-2, with D possibly TRBD1 on 6 matching bases. Germline lookup yields CDR1 SNHLY and CDR2 FYNNEI. The CDR3 length is 15 residues. With 4 bases removed from V and 5 bases from J, the gap between germline ends came to 17 bases. The DNA for the CDR3 is TGTGCCAGCAGTGTCACAGGGAGTTCGAGTTATGGCTACACCTTC. This encodes CASSVTGSSSYGYTF.

The chain recombines TRBV19 with TRBJ2-7; possibly TRBD1 for D (5 bases). From germline, CDR1 is LNHDA and CDR2 SQIVND (reference sequence). The CDR3 contains 15 residues. Trimming removed 4 bases from V and 4 bases from J, with 17 bases in between. The CDR3 DNA reads TGTGCCAGTAGTACCCCTAAAAGGGGTGGTTACGAGCAGTACTTC. This sequence encodes CASSTPKRGGYEQYF. Full variable domain (rest looked up from reference TRBV19 and TRBJ2-7): DGGITQSPKYLFRKEGQNVTLSCEQNLNHDAMYWYRQDPGQGLRLIYYSQIVNDFQKGDIAEGYSVSREKKESFPLTVTSAQKNPTAFYLCASSTPKRGGYEQYFGPGTRLTVT.

The V and J genes are TRBV7-8 and TRBJ2-7, with D possibly TRBD2 on 6 matching bases. The CDR3 is 14 residues long. The germline gives CDR1 SGHVS, CDR2 FQNEAQ. The V and J ends lost 4 bases and 0 bases respectively, with 10 bases between them. The CDR3 DNA sequence: TGTGCCAGCAGCTCCATCGGGAGCTCCTACGAGCAGTACTTC. This codes for CASSSIGSSYEQYF.

The chain combines TRBV5-6 with TRBJ2-3; 8 bases line up with TRBD1. Trimming at V came to 0 bases and at J to 7 bases, leaving 1 base not matched to a gene. Germline CDR1 and CDR2: SGHDT and YYEEEE. The CDR3 sequence is 13 residues long. In DNA form, the CDR3 reads TGTGCCAGCAGCTTGGGGACAGGGAATACGCAGTATTTT. Translation gives CASSLGTGNTQYF.

V gene TRBV6-4 combines with J gene TRBJ2-3; D unclear. In germline, CDR1 is MRHNA, CDR2 SNTAGT. Trimming cost V 2 bases and J 1 base, with 10 bases left between them. The CDR3 totals 15 residues. The CDR3 spells CASSDRTTGTDTQYF. As DNA, the CDR3 is TGTGCCAGCAGTGACCGAACTACCGGCACAGATACGCAGTATTTT.

This chain joins TRBV9 and TRBJ2-1; 7 bases match TRBD1. With V trimmed by 4 bases and J by 6 bases, 13 bases remained unmatched. The germline gives CDR1 SGDLS, CDR2 YYNGEE. This CDR3 comprises 16 residues. The CDR3 DNA is TGTGCCAGCAGCTACCAGAGGGGGCTATTGTCCAATGAGCAGTTCTTC. Its protein is CASSYQRGLLSNEQFF.

CDR3 DNA: TGCGCCAGCAGCCAATACTCCGGGAGCAACACTGAAGCTTTCTTT. Translated, it gives CASSQYSGSNTEAFF. V usage is TRBV4-3 and J usage is TRBJ1-1, with no clear D. The V gene's germline CDR1 is LGHNA and CDR2 YSLEER. The germline V and J ends were trimmed by 2 bases and 2 bases, with 12 bases remaining between them. This CDR3 has 15 residues.

The V and J genes are TRBV27 and TRBJ2-7, with D tentatively TRBD2 (7 bases). CDR3 length: 15 residues. Trimming took 6 bases from V and 5 from J, leaving 20 bases between them. Germline CDR1 is MNHEY and CDR2 is SMNVEV (reference sequence). Here the CDR3 reads CASSRGGGGWDEQYF. DNA for the CDR3: TGTGCCAGCAGCCGCGGGGGCGGGGGATGGGACGAGCAGTACTTC.

V and J are TRBV19 and TRBJ2-3, with a possible D match to TRBD1 (5 bases). Germline V gene lookup returns CDR1 LNHDA and CDR2 SQIVND (reference sequence). Trimming left V 1 base short and J 2 bases short, with 13 bases between. This CDR3 has 16 residues. CDR3 nucleotide sequence: TGTGCCAGTAGTATAGTTGCAGGGTTGGACACAGATACGCAGTATTTT. Its translation: CASSIVAGLDTDTQYF.

The chain is built from TRBV27 and TRBJ1-1; D not certain. The germline V and J ends were trimmed by 4 bases and 3 bases, with 9 bases remaining between them. Germline CDR1 and CDR2: MNHEY and SMNVEV (reference sequence). The CDR3 is 13 residues long. For the CDR3, the DNA is TGTGCCAGCAGTTCCGGGTGGGACACTGAAGCTTTCTTT. Translating gives CASSSGWDTEAFF.

The V call is TRBV5-8, the J call TRBJ1-3, with D perhaps TRBD1 (5 bases). Per germline, CDR1 SGHTS and CDR2 YDEGEE. Trimming cost V 1 base and J 2 bases, with 19 bases left between them. The CDR3 covers 18 residues. CDR3 nucleotides: TGTGCCAGCAGCTTGCCTTCCTCGACAGTAGGCCCTGGAAACACCATATATTTT. Protein: CASSLPSSTVGPGNTIYF.

This clone was seen a handful of times. This chain joins TRBV19 and TRBJ1-5; 8 nucleotides match TRBD1. This CDR3 region has 14 residues. The germline gives CDR1 LNHDA, CDR2 SQIVND (reference sequence). The V segment lost 5 bases and the J segment 7 bases; nucleotides outside the gene matches: 7. Here the CDR3 DNA reads TGTGCCAGTAGTTTACAGGGGGAGGGGCAGCCCCAGCATTTT. Amino acids: CASSLQGEGQPQHF.

The V call is TRBV7-3, the J call TRBJ2-1; perhaps TRBD1 as D (5 bases). The CDR3 is made up of 13 amino acids. Per germline, CDR1 SGHTA and CDR2 FQGTGA. The V end was cut by 5 bases, the J end by 12 bases, with 17 bases between. This CDR3 is CASSLDQGTLQFF. Written as DNA, the CDR3 is TGTGCCAGCAGCCTTGATCAGGGAACCTTGCAGTTCTTC.

V is TRBV7-2 and J is TRBJ1-2, with 11 bases identical to TRBD1. The germline V gene encodes CDR1 SGHTA and CDR2 FQGNSA. This CDR3 spans 15 amino acids. V gave up 5 bases and J gave up 4 bases; unmatched junction bases: 6. The CDR3 region is CASSPPGQGGYGYTF. The CDR3 DNA follows: TGTGCCAGCAGCCCTCCGGGACAGGGGGGCTATGGCTACACCTTC.

Remarks on this clone: In the same sample, other DNA sequences code for this CDR3. This rearrangement joins TRBV6-5 to TRBJ2-7, with D perhaps matching TRBD2 (6 bases). Trimming stripped 0 bases from V and 5 bases from J, with 8 bases between. The CDR3 loop spans 13 amino acids. CDR1 and CDR2 (germline): MNHEY, SVGAGI. The CDR3 coding sequence is TGTGCCAGCAGTTACTCGGAGGGGAACGAGCAGTACTTC. It is translated as CASSYSEGNEQYF.